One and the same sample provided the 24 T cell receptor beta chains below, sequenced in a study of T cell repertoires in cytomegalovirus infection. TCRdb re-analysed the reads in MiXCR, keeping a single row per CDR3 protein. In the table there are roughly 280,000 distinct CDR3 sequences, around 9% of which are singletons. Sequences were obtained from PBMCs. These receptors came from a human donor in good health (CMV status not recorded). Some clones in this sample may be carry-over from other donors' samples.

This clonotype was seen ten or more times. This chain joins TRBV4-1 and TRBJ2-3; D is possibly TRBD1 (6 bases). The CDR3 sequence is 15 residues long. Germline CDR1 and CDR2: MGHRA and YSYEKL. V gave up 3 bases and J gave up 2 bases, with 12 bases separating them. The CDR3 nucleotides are TGCGCCAGCAGCCAGGGATACAGGGACACAGATACGCAGTATTTT. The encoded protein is CASSQGYRDTDTQYF.

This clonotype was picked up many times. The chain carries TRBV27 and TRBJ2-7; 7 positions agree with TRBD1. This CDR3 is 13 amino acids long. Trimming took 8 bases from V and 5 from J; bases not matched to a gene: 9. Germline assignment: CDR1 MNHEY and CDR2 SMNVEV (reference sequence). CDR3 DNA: TGTGCCAGCGCCCCGGACAGGTACAACGAGCAGTACTTC. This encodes CASAPDRYNEQYF.

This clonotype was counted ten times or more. The CDR3 loop is CSARLTSDTQYF. As DNA, the CDR3 is TGCAGTGCTAGACTTACATCGGATACGCAGTATTTT. The chain is built from TRBV20-1 and TRBJ2-3; the D is unclear. The CDR3 totals 12 residues. V dropped 2 bases and J dropped 6 bases, with 9 bases sitting between them. In germline, CDR1 is DFQATT, CDR2 SNEGSKA (reference sequence).

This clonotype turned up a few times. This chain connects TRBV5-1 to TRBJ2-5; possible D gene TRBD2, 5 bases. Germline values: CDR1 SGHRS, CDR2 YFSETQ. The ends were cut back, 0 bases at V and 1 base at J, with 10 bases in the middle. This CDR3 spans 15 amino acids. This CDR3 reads CASSLGSGFQETQYF. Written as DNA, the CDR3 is TGCGCCAGCAGCTTGGGGAGCGGTTTCCAAGAGACCCAGTACTTC.

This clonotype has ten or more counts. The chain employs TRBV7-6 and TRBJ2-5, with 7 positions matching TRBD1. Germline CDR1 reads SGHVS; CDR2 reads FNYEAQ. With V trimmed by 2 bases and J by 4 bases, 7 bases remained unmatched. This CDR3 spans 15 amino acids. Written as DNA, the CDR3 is TGTGCCAGCAGCTTATACGAGGGGGCCGGAGAGACCCAGTACTTC. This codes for CASSLYEGAGETQYF.

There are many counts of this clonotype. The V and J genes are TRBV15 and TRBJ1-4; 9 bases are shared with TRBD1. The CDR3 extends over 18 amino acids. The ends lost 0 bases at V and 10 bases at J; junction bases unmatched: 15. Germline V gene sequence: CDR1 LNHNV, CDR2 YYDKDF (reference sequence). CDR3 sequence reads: CATSRDFHPGQGTRKLFF. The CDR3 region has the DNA TGTGCCACCAGCAGAGACTTCCACCCGGGACAGGGAACTCGAAAACTGTTTTTT.

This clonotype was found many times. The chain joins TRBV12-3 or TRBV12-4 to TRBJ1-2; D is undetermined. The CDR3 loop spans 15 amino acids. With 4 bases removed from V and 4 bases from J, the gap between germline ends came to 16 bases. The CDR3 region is CASSSFGGVSYGYTF. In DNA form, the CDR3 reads TGTGCCAGCAGTTCCTTTGGTGGGGTTTCCTATGGCTACACCTTC.

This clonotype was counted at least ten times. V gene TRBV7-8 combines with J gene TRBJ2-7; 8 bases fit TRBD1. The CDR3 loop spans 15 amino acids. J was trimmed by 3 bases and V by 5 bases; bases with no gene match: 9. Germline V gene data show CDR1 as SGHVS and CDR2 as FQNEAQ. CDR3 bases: TGTGCCAGCAGCCCCTGGACAGGGACCAGCTACGAGCAGTACTTC. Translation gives CASSPWTGTSYEQYF.

The DNA of the CDR3 is TGTGCCAGCAGCTTGGCTCGGGAGGTGGGGGGGCCTCGTAATGAGCAGTTCTTC. It specifies CASSLAREVGGPRNEQFF. The V call is TRBV5-4, the J call TRBJ2-1, with D possibly matching TRBD2 (7 bases). Germline V gene lookup returns CDR1 SGHNT and CDR2 YYREEE (reference sequence). The CDR3 extends over 18 amino acids. Trimming took 0 bases from V and 7 from J, leaving 23 bases between them. Together with reference TRBV5-4 and TRBJ2-1, the CDR3 gives the full variable domain: ETGVTQSPTHLIKTRGQQVTLRCSSQSGHNTVSWYQQALGQGPQFIFQYYREEENGRGNFPPRFSGLQFPNYSSELNVNALELDDSALYLCASSLAREVGGPRNEQFFGPGTRLTVL.

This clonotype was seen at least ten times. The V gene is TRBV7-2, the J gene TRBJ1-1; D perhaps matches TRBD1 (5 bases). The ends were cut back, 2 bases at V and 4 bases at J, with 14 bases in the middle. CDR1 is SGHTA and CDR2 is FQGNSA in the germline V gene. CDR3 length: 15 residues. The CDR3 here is CASSLIPGQVTEAFF. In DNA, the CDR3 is TGTGCCAGCAGCTTAATCCCGGGGCAGGTCACTGAAGCTTTCTTT.

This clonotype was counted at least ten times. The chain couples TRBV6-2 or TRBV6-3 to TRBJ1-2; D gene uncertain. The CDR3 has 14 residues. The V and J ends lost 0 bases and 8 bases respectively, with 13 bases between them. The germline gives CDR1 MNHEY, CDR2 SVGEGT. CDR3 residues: CASSYSDGDGGYTF. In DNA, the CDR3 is TGTGCCAGCAGTTACTCCGACGGGGATGGGGGCTACACCTTC.

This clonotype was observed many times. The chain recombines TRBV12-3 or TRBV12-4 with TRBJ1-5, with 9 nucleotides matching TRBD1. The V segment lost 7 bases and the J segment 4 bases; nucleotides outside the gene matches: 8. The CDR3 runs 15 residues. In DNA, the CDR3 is TGTGCCAGCATCATCGGGACAGGGAGAAATCAGCCCCAGCATTTT. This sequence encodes CASIIGTGRNQPQHF.

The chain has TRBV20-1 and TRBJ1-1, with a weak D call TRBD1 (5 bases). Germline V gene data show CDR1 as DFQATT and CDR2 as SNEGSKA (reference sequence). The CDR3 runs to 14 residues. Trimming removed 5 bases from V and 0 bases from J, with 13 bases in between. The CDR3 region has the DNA TGCAGTGCTTCCAAGACAGATCTGAACACTGAAGCTTTCTTT. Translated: CSASKTDLNTEAFF.

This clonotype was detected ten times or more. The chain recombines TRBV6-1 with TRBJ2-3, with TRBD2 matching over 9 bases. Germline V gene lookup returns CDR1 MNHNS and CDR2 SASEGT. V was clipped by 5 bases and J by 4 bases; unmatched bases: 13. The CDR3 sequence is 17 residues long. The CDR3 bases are TGTGCCAGCAGTCAAAGGGGCCCGGGACTAGCCGCAGATACGCAGTATTTT. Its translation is CASSQRGPGLAADTQYF.

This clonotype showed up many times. The CDR3 here is CSANRAGGETQYF. Written as DNA, the CDR3 is TGCAGCGCCAACAGGGCTGGAGGAGAGACCCAGTACTTC. The rearrangement links TRBV29-1 to TRBJ2-5; TRBD1 might be the D (6 bases). Trimming took off 7 bases at V and 4 bases at J, with 16 bases between the two ends. Germline V gene data show CDR1 as SQVTM and CDR2 as ANQGSEA. CDR3 length: 13 amino acids.

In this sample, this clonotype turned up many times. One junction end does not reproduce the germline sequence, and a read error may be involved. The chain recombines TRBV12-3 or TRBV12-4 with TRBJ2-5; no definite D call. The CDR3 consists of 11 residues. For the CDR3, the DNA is TGTGCCAGCAGTCGGAGAGAGGCCCAGTACTTC. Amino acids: CASSRREAQYF.

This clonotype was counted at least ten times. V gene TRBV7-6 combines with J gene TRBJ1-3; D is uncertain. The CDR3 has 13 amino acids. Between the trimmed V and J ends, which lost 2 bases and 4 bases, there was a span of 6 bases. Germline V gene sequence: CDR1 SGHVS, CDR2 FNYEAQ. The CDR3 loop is CASSLTYGNTIYF. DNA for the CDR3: TGTGCCAGCAGCTTAACGTACGGAAACACCATATATTTT.

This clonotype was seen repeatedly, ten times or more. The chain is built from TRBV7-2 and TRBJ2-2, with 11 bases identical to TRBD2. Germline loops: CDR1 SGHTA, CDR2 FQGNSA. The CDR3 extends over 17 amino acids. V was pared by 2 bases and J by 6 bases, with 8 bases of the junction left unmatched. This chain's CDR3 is CASSLNSGRAEAGELFF. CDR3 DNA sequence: TGTGCCAGCAGCTTAAATAGCGGGAGGGCGGAAGCCGGGGAGCTGTTTTTT.

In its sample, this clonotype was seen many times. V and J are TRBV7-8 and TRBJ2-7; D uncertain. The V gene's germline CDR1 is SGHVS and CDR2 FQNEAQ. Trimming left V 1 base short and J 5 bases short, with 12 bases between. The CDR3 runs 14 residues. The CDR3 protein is CASSLGLASDEQYF. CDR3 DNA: TGTGCCAGCAGCTTAGGCCTCGCGTCGGACGAGCAGTACTTC. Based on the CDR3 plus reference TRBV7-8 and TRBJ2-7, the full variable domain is GAGVSQSPRYKVAKRGQDVALRCDPISGHVSLFWYQQALGQGPEFLTYFQNEAQLDKSGLPSDRFFAERPEGSVSTLKIQRTQQEDSAVYLCASSLGLASDEQYFGPGTRLTVT.

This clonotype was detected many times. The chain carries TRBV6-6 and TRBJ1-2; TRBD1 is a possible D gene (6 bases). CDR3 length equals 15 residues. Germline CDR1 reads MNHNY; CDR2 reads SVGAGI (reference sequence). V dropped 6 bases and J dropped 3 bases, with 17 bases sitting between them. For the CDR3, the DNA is TGTGCCAGCAGCCCTACAGGGAATGGAGACTATGGCTACACCTTC. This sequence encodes CASSPTGNGDYGYTF.

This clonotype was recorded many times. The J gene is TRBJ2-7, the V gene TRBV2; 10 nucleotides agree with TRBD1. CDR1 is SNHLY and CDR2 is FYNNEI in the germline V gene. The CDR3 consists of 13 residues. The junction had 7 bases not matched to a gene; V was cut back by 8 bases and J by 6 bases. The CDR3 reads CASGRDRGAEQYF. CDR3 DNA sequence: TGTGCCAGCGGAAGGGACAGGGGAGCCGAGCAGTACTTC.

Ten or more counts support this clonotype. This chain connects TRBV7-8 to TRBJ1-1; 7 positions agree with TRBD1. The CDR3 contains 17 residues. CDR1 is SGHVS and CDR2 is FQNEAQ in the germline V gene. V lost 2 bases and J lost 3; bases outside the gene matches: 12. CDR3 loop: CASSLRQGVRLDTEAFF. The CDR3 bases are TGTGCCAGCAGCTTACGACAGGGAGTAAGACTGGACACTGAAGCTTTCTTT. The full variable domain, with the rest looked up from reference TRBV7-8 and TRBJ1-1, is GAGVSQSPRYKVAKRGQDVALRCDPISGHVSLFWYQQALGQGPEFLTYFQNEAQLDKSGLPSDRFFAERPEGSVSTLKIQRTQQEDSAVYLCASSLRQGVRLDTEAFFGQGTRLTVV.

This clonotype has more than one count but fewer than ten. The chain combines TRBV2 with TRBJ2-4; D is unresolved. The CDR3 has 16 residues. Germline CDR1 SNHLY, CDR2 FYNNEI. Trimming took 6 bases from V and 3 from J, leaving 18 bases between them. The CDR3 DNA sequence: TGTGCCAGCAGCCCCGCCCCGACTGGCAACAAAAACATTCAGTACTTC. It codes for CASSPAPTGNKNIQYF.

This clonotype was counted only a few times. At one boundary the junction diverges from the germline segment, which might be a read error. CDR3 protein: CASASDRAREQCNF. CDR3 coding DNA: TGTGCCAGCGCCTCGGACAGGGCCCGCGAGCAGTGTAACTTC. This rearrangement joins TRBV7-9 to TRBJ2-7; 8 bases align to TRBD1. The germline V gene has CDR1 SEHNR and CDR2 FQNEAQ (reference sequence). The CDR3 spans 14 residues.